Presented here are 8 T cell receptor beta chains from one specimen sequenced in a study of blood T cell repertoires in COVID-19. Method: immunoSEQ multiplex PCR; TCRdb's copy keeps in-frame clones and lacks some. The sample shows around 150,000 clones, 65% to 90% of them seen only once. Sample: peripheral blood. The receptors here all came from a woman aged 45-65 years in a cohort sampled during active or convalescent COVID-19.

The V call is TRBV6-1, the J call TRBJ2-3, with 11 bases aligning to TRBD1. This CDR3 has 15 amino acids. CDR1 and CDR2 from the germline V gene are MNHNS and SASEGT. After removal of 1 base from V and 4 bases from J, the junction contained 1 base not matched to a gene. CDR3 sequence reads: CASSEGTGGADTQYF. In DNA, the CDR3 is TGTGCCAGCAGTGAAGGGACAGGGGGCGCAGATACGCAGTATTTT.

The chain joins TRBV6-5 to TRBJ1-1; 10 bases map to TRBD1. The ends lost 2 bases at V and 6 bases at J; junction bases unmatched: 3. CDR1 and CDR2 (germline): MNHEY, SVGAGI. The CDR3 runs to 14 residues. For the CDR3, the DNA is TGTGCCAGCAGTTACGGCGGACAGGGGGCTGAAGCTTTCTTT. Amino acid sequence: CASSYGGQGAEAFF.

The rearrangement links TRBV4-3 to TRBJ1-1; 7 nucleotides match TRBD1. V trimming: 3 bases; J trimming: 4 bases; junction bases outside the gene matches: 8. The CDR3 is 15 residues long. Germline V lookup: CDR1 LGHNA, CDR2 YSLEER. The CDR3 DNA reads TGCGCCAGCAGCCAGGAGACAGGGAGAGGCACTGAAGCTTTCTTT. Translation gives CASSQETGRGTEAFF.

V usage is TRBV20-1 and J usage is TRBJ1-1, with 8 bases fitting TRBD1. With V trimmed by 3 bases and J by 13 bases, 10 bases remained unmatched. The CDR3 totals 12 residues. Germline CDR1 DFQATT, CDR2 SNEGSKA (reference sequence). The CDR3 sequence is CSASTGGQVGFF. The CDR3 nucleotides read TGCAGTGCTAGTACAGGGGGACAGGTCGGTTTCTTT.

This chain joins TRBV9 and TRBJ1-5; no reliable D call. The CDR3 spans 12 residues. Looked up from germline, CDR1 is SGDLS and CDR2 is YYNGEE. Trimming left V 6 bases short and J 12 bases short, with 16 bases between. DNA of the CDR3: TGTGCCAGCACCGGGAGGGATGGTGTCCAGCATTTT. This codes for CASTGRDGVQHF. Variable domain in full (rest from reference TRBV9 and TRBJ1-5): DSGVTQTPKHLITATGQRVTLRCSPRSGDLSVYWYQQSLDQGLQFLIQYYNGEERAKGNILERFSAQQFPDLHSELNLSSLELGDSALYFCASTGRDGVQHFGDGTRLSIL.

The CDR3 bases are TGTGCCAGCAGTGACCCGCGGTCAAATCAGCCCCAGCATTTT. Its protein is CASSDPRSNQPQHF. V and J are TRBV6-1 and TRBJ1-5; no clear D gene. The CDR3 loop spans 14 amino acids. Germline lookup yields CDR1 MNHNS and CDR2 SASEGT. The V end lost 3 bases, the J end lost 4 bases, and 10 bases lay between the germline ends.

This clone occurred a few times. This chain connects TRBV18 to TRBJ2-3, with D possibly being TRBD1 (5 bases). Germline CDR1 and CDR2: KGHSH and LQKENI. CDR3 length: 15 residues. Trimming pared 0 bases from V and 2 bases from J, leaving 9 bases between. This CDR3 reads CASSPPTGYTDTQYF. The CDR3 nucleotides read TGTGCCAGCTCACCACCAACAGGATACACAGATACGCAGTATTTT.

The chain is built from TRBV13 and TRBJ2-7; D is perhaps TRBD1 (5 bases). This CDR3 has 17 amino acids. Germline CDR1 reads PRHDT; CDR2 reads FYEKMQ (reference sequence). Trimming left V 5 bases short and J 0 bases short, with 20 bases between. In nucleotides, the CDR3 is TGTGCCAGCAGCCACCAGATTATTGGCAGGGTCTCCTACGAGCAGTACTTC. It specifies CASSHQIIGRVSYEQYF.